This T cell receptor beta chain originates from a study of blood T cell repertoires in COVID-19. Study-wide background: The United States, Italy and Spain provided the acute and convalescent COVID-19 samples. The analysed material was cDNA or gDNA that came from T cells, B-cell-depleted T cells, or PBMCs.

Sequenced by immunoSEQ multiplex PCR; TCRdb stores in-frame clones only, minus some. Here the sample spans some 290,000 clones, 81% being singletons. The CDR3 covers 14 residues. CDR1 and CDR2 from the germline V gene are SEHNR and FQNEAQ (reference sequence). Trimming shortened V by 5 bases and J by 2 bases, and 13 bases separated the two germline ends. The sequencing sample was made of peripheral blood. This sequence originates from a woman aged 60-75 years with active or convalescent COVID-19. The chain employs TRBV7-9 and TRBJ2-7; possibly TRBD1 for D (5 bases). The CDR3 loop reads CASSPVTDPYEQYF. The CDR3 bases are TGTGCCAGCAGCCCCGTGACAGATCCCTACGAGCAGTACTTC.